The 20 T cell receptor beta chains in this list originate from one sample, sequenced in a study of T cells in Graves' hyperthyroidism and ophthalmopathy. What was amplified from RNA transcripts were TCR beta CDR3 regions. The HTBI primer set drove a first-round RT-PCR of the TCR CDR3. TCRdb fed the multiplex PCR reads into MiXCR, producing one record per CDR3 protein. Here the sample spans approximately 200,000 distinct CDR3 sequences, around 20% being singletons. The sample taken for sequencing was blood. The receptors stem from a man aged 40-50 years with Graves' hyperthyroidism.

This clonotype was found a few times. CDR3: CASSYSREPGNFDTQYF. The DNA of the CDR3 is TGTGCCAGCAGTTACTCGAGAGAACCTGGGAATTTCGATACGCAGTATTTT. The chain is built from TRBV6-2 or TRBV6-3 and TRBJ2-3; D gene ambiguous. V was shortened by 0 bases and J by 6 bases, with 19 bases between the two germline ends. Germline V lookup: CDR1 MNHEY, CDR2 SVGEGT. The CDR3 extends over 17 amino acids.

V usage is TRBV5-4 and J usage is TRBJ1-2, with D perhaps matching TRBD1 (6 bases). Trimming cost V 2 bases and J 3 bases, with 11 bases left between them. The germline V gene has CDR1 SGHNT and CDR2 YYREEE (reference sequence). The CDR3 runs to 14 residues. DNA for the CDR3: TGTGCCAGCAGCTTTGGGGGCCGCGACTATGGCTACACCTTC. Translated: CASSFGGRDYGYTF.

The V gene is TRBV7-9, the J gene TRBJ1-1; tentatively, D is TRBD1 (6 bases). From germline, CDR1 is SEHNR and CDR2 FQNEAQ (reference sequence). Trimming took 5 bases from V and 5 from J, leaving 18 bases between them. The CDR3 loop spans 15 amino acids. CDR3 protein: CASSPKGYRDTEAFF. The DNA of the CDR3 is TGTGCCAGCAGCCCCAAAGGGTACAGGGATACTGAAGCTTTCTTT. The whole variable domain, remainder taken from reference TRBV7-9 and TRBJ1-1, is DTGVSQNPRHKITKRGQNVTFRCDPISEHNRLYWYRQTLGQGPEFLTYFQNEAQLEKSRLLSDRFSAERPKGSFSTLEIQRTEQGDSAMYLCASSPKGYRDTEAFFGQGTRLTVV.

This chain connects TRBV24-1 to TRBJ2-3; unclear D gene. V lost 2 bases and J 7 bases, leaving 9 bases between the germline ends. CDR3 size: 13 residues. Germline V gene sequence: CDR1 KGHDR, CDR2 SFDVKD. Here the CDR3 DNA reads TGTGCCACCAGTGATTCACCGGCCAATACGCAGTATTTT. This gives the protein CATSDSPANTQYF.

V and J are TRBV5-4 and TRBJ1-5; D not certain. Germline lookup yields CDR1 SGHNT and CDR2 YYREEE (reference sequence). The CDR3 contains 15 residues. Trimming left V 4 bases short and J 7 bases short, with 18 bases between. The CDR3 DNA reads TGTGCCAGCAGCCAAAGCCCCTTTATCGGGCAGCCCCAGCATTTT. Translated, it gives CASSQSPFIGQPQHF.

The rearrangement joins TRBV24-1 to TRBJ2-1, with unresolved D. The CDR3 has 14 residues. Germline CDR1 is KGHDR and CDR2 is SFDVKD. Trimming took 6 bases from V and 0 from J, leaving 8 bases between them. CDR3 in amino acids: CATSSIRSYNEQFF. The CDR3 DNA sequence: TGTGCCACCAGTTCAATTCGCTCCTACAATGAGCAGTTCTTC.

This clonotype occurred many times. V and J are TRBV15 and TRBJ1-2, with TRBD1 as a possible D gene (5 bases). V was shortened by 5 bases and J by 3 bases, with 19 bases between the two germline ends. From germline, CDR1 is LNHNV and CDR2 YYDKDF (reference sequence). The CDR3 is made up of 16 amino acids. The CDR3 sequence is CATSPRAVAYDYGYTF. As DNA, the CDR3 is TGTGCCACCAGCCCCAGGGCCGTTGCGTACGACTATGGCTACACCTTC.

This clonotype has at least ten counts. The chain uses TRBV18 and TRBJ2-5; the D is unclear. The germline V gene has CDR1 KGHSH and CDR2 LQKENI. V lost 4 bases and J lost 3, with 6 bases in between. The CDR3 runs to 12 residues. CDR3 bases: TGTGCCAGCTCACTCACTAAAGAGACCCAGTACTTC. Translated, it gives CASSLTKETQYF. The entire variable domain, with the rest obtained from reference TRBV18 and TRBJ2-5, is as follows: NAGVMQNPRHLVRRRGQEARLRCSPMKGHSHVYWYRQLPEEGLKFMVYLQKENIIDESGMPKERFSAEFPKEGPSILRIQQVVRGDSAAYFCASSLTKETQYFGPGTRLLVL.

The chain has TRBV7-9 and TRBJ1-1, with 9 nucleotides matching TRBD1. Unmatched junction bases numbered 14, after V lost 7 bases and J lost 5 bases. The CDR3 runs 16 residues. The germline gives CDR1 SEHNR, CDR2 FQNEAQ (reference sequence). CDR3 in DNA: TGTGCCAGCACCCCTTACGGGACAGGGCCTAGGACTGAAGCTTTCTTT. Its translation is CASTPYGTGPRTEAFF.

The genes are TRBV7-2 and TRBJ2-1; perhaps TRBD2 as D (6 bases). V was clipped by 2 bases and J by 0 bases, with 11 bases between them. The CDR3 spans 16 residues. Germline CDR1 and CDR2: SGHTA and FQGNSA. CDR3 DNA sequence: TGTGCCAGCAGCTTACGACGGGGGAGCTCCTACAATGAGCAGTTCTTC. Protein: CASSLRRGSSYNEQFF. The full variable domain, completed using reference TRBV7-2 and TRBJ2-1, is GAGVSQSPSNKVTEKGKDVELRCDPISGHTALYWYRQSLGQGLEFLIYFQGNSAPDKSGLPSDRFSAERTGGSVSTLTIQRTQQEDSAVYLCASSLRRGSSYNEQFFGPGTRLTVL.

In this sample, this clonotype turned up many times. This chain connects TRBV5-4 to TRBJ2-5, with D maybe TRBD1 (6 bases). V was shortened by 2 bases and J by 5 bases, with 13 bases between the two germline ends. The CDR3 sequence is 14 residues long. Germline-derived CDR1 and CDR2 are SGHNT and YYREEE (reference sequence). The CDR3 DNA reads as TGTGCCAGCAGCTTTCAGGGGATTAGGGAGACCCAGTACTTC. This translates into CASSFQGIRETQYF.

This clonotype was detected only a few times. The chain links TRBV10-3 to TRBJ2-5; D not resolved. From germline, CDR1 is ENHRY and CDR2 SYGVKD. V gave up 8 bases and J gave up 0 bases, with 13 bases separating them. There are 14 residues in the CDR3. The CDR3 here is CAIRGGADQETQYF. As DNA, the CDR3 is TGTGCCATCCGAGGCGGAGCCGACCAAGAGACCCAGTACTTC.

This clonotype was seen repeatedly, ten times or more. J is TRBJ2-2 and V is TRBV5-1, with a possible D match to TRBD2 (6 bases). The CDR3 consists of 16 residues. V was clipped by 4 bases and J by 1 base, with 14 bases between them. CDR1 SGHRS and CDR2 YFSETQ come from the germline V gene. CDR3 region: CASSPGRTVNTGELFF. The CDR3 DNA reads TGCGCCAGCAGCCCGGGGAGGACGGTGAACACCGGGGAGCTGTTTTTT.

A few counts support this clonotype. This rearrangement joins TRBV19 to TRBJ1-6, with a possible D match to TRBD1 (5 bases). Germline CDR1 reads LNHDA; CDR2 reads SQIVND (reference sequence). V lost 8 bases, J lost 8 bases, and 10 bases lay in between. This CDR3 comprises 12 residues. The CDR3 sequence: CASWDGDSPLHF. CDR3 in DNA: TGTGCCAGTTGGGACGGTGATTCACCCCTCCACTTT.

This clonotype came up many times. V and J are TRBV11-2 and TRBJ2-5; D tentatively reads TRBD1 or TRBD2 (5 bases each). Germline V gene lookup returns CDR1 SGHAT and CDR2 FQNNGV. V lost 6 bases and J 7 bases, leaving 15 bases between the germline ends. This CDR3 is 13 amino acids long. In DNA, the CDR3 is TGTGCCAGCAGAACAGAGGGGTACGGGACCCAGTACTTC. Translated, it gives CASRTEGYGTQYF.

In regard to this clonotype: A junction end diverges from the germline sequence, so it may reflect a read error. This chain connects TRBV5-1 to TRBJ2-1; 13 bases line up with TRBD2. Germline CDR1 and CDR2: SGHRS and YFSETQ. The CDR3 contains 16 residues. The CDR3: CVSSSDTSGRAYEQFF. As DNA, the CDR3 is TGCGTCAGCAGCTCGGACACTAGCGGGAGGGCCTATGAGCAGTTCTTC.

This clonotype occurred many times. The rearrangement joins TRBV5-1 to TRBJ2-1; D is possibly TRBD1 or TRBD2 (5 bases each). This CDR3 contains 15 residues. V dropped 5 bases and J dropped 10 bases, with 22 bases sitting between them. Germline CDR1 SGHRS, CDR2 YFSETQ. CDR3 residues: CASSGSGPGYGEQFF. CDR3 DNA sequence: TGCGCCAGCAGTGGGTCGGGACCGGGTTATGGAGAGCAGTTCTTC.

This clonotype was detected many times. The CDR3 nucleotides are TGTGCCAGCAGCCTTAGGTTCGGGGCGGCTTCGTATGGCTACACCTTC. Amino acid sequence: CASSLRFGAASYGYTF. This rearrangement joins TRBV7-2 to TRBJ1-2; the D gene is possibly TRBD1 (5 bases). Germline loops: CDR1 SGHTA, CDR2 FQGNSA. CDR3 length: 16 amino acids. With 5 bases removed from V and 5 bases from J, the gap between germline ends came to 21 bases. Together with reference TRBV7-2 and TRBJ1-2, the CDR3 gives the full variable domain: GAGVSQSPSNKVTEKGKDVELRCDPISGHTALYWYRQSLGQGLEFLIYFQGNSAPDKSGLPSDRFSAERTGGSVSTLTIQRTQQEDSAVYLCASSLRFGAASYGYTFGSGTRLTVV.

The CDR3 reads CASNILTGVSLHTEAFF. Here the CDR3 DNA reads TGTGCCAGCAACATTCTGACAGGGGTCTCCTTGCACACTGAAGCTTTCTTT. The J gene is TRBJ1-1, the V gene TRBV6-1; 8 nucleotides agree with TRBD1. Germline trimming cut 7 bases from V and 3 bases from J; bases unmatched to any gene: 16. The V gene's germline CDR1 is MNHNS and CDR2 SASEGT. The CDR3 is 17 residues long.

The V call is TRBV4-3, the J call TRBJ1-2; TRBD1 might be the D (5 bases). The germline gives CDR1 LGHNA, CDR2 YSLEER. V gave up 3 bases and J gave up 2 bases, with 16 bases separating them. This CDR3 comprises 16 residues. Here the CDR3 reads CASSQGPPGSNYGYTF. The CDR3 DNA is TGCGCCAGCAGCCAGGGCCCCCCAGGGAGCAACTATGGCTACACCTTC.